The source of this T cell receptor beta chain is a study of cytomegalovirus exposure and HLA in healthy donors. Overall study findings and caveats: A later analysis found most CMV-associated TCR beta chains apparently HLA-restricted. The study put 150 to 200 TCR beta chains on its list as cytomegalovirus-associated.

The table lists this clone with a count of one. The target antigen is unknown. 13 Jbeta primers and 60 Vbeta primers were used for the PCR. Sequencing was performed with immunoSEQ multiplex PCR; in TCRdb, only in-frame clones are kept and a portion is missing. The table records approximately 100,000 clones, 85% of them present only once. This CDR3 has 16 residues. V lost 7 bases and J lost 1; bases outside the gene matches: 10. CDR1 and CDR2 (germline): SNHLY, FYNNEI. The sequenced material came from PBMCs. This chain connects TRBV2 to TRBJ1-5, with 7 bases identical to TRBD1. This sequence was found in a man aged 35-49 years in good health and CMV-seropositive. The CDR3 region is CASNIGTQGSNQPQHF. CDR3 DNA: TGTGCCAGCAATATTGGTACACAGGGGAGCAATCAGCCCCAGCATTTT.